Here is one T cell receptor (beta chain) with its context. Its antigen is unknown. The data were obtained in a study of shared clonotypes between healthy human individuals. Study-wide results and limits: Generation probabilities of non-shared clonotypes were lower (relative to those shared by all four donors). In several donors, about 5% of naive CD4 clonotypes appeared in common. Across subsets, estimated richness was generally greater for naive than for memory populations.

CDR3 size: 16 residues. Trimming stripped 4 bases from V and 1 base from J, with 17 bases between. Germline CDR1 MGHDK, CDR2 SYGVNS. Repertoires were generated with immunoSEQ multiplex PCR, while TCRdb's copy carries only in-frame clones and drops some. The data show around 1.6 million clones, with approximately 98% seen just once and about 0.42% held by the top ten. The rearrangement joins TRBV25-1 to TRBJ2-7; a possible D gene is TRBD1 (6 bases). This clonotype was obtained from a man between 25 and 39 years old in good health. Sequenced material: naive CD4+ T cells sorted from blood. Subset indicated: CD45RA+ positively selected. CDR3 sequence: CASSGTGRSLSYEQYF. CDR3 DNA sequence: TGTGCCAGCAGTGGAACAGGGCGATCTTTATCCTACGAGCAGTACTTC.